The 3 T cell receptor beta chains in this list originate from one sample, sequenced in a study of blood T cell repertoires in COVID-19. The method was immunoSEQ multiplex PCR; TCRdb's version includes in-frame clones alone and lacks a portion of them. The sample includes 90,000 to 120,000 clones, 70% to 90% of them seen just once. Sequenced: PBMCs or T cells enriched from blood (not recorded which). The receptors here all came from a woman aged 50 to 60 who had recovered from COVID-19.

V gene TRBV7-9 combines with J gene TRBJ1-4; 8 bases align to TRBD1. V lost 3 bases, J lost 9 bases, and 9 bases stayed unmatched. Germline CDR1 is SEHNR and CDR2 is FQNEAQ (reference sequence). The CDR3 is 15 amino acids. The CDR3 DNA sequence: TGTGCCAGCAGCTTCGGACAGGGTGGAATGAAAAAACTGTTTTTT. The encoded protein is CASSFGQGGMKKLFF.

This sequence joins TRBV9 and TRBJ2-2; 15 bases match TRBD2. CDR1 is SGDLS and CDR2 is YYNGEE in the germline V gene. V shed 3 bases and J 7 bases; nucleotides not matched to a gene: 4. CDR3 length: 16 residues. The CDR3 is CASSAGTSGRSGELFF. The CDR3 DNA reads as TGTGCCAGCAGCGCTGGGACTAGCGGGAGGAGCGGGGAGCTGTTTTTT.

V is TRBV9 and J is TRBJ1-2; D is possibly TRBD1 (6 bases). Germline V gene data show CDR1 as SGDLS and CDR2 as YYNGEE. The CDR3 loop spans 15 amino acids. V lost 0 bases, J lost 2 bases, and 11 bases lay in between. The CDR3 region is CASSVEPGGNYGYTF. CDR3 sequence (DNA): TGTGCCAGCAGCGTAGAGCCTGGGGGCAACTATGGCTACACCTTC.